Detailed here is one T cell receptor (beta chain). The antigen it binds to is not known. The sample holds no much larger clone one base away, and base qualities are not on file. The sample comes from a study of Ad26.COV2.S vaccination and SARS-CoV-2 variants (dated by TCRdb to the early 2020s). For context, the study as a whole: TCRbeta repertoire sequencing was used to assess the specificity and breadth of SARS-CoV-2-reactive T cell receptors after Ad26.COV2.S vaccination. The TCR-sequenced set comprised approximately 32 samples: approximately 20 Ad26.COV2.S vaccine recipients, 5 placebo recipients and 8 SARS-CoV-2 convalescent individuals.

The immunoSEQ Assay was used to sequence TCRbeta CDR3 regions. After extraction, genomic DNA underwent amplification by bias-controlled multiplex PCR, followed by high-throughput sequencing. Per the authors' processing: Collapsing and filtering of sequences were performed to quantify the absolute abundance of each unique TCRbeta CDR3 region. T cell fraction was estimated by normalization of TCRbeta template counts to usable DNA, with usable DNA being measured through amplification of reference genes present in all nucleated cells. Repertoire TCRs were annotated as SARS-CoV-2-specific by exact matching of V gene, CDR3 amino acid sequence and J gene to a known reactive TCR set. The reference SARS-CoV-2 TCR set was obtained from MIRA and was filtered for enrichment in COVID-19-positive ImmuneCODE repertoires, whereby public or cross-reactive TCRs were removed. Using the MIRA antigens, annotated TCRs were further analysed by specific ORF or by position within an ORF. Breadth was defined as annotated unique rearrangements over total unique productive rearrangements; depth was the summed frequency of those rearrangements. Two-sided Wilcoxon rank-sum tests were used to compare TCR breadth between groups. The table was pulled from immuneACCESS by TCRdb, which kept in-frame rearrangements only. Such tables lose some clones; where checked, under half of the loss comes from unresolved V genes, and the rest has no known cause. V, J and clone size are those of that table, while D and trimming were read from the DNA. A total of 180,000 or so clones appear in this sample, around 88% of them only once. 5% to 7% of the sample is taken by the ten largest.

The investigation overall reported the following: After vaccination, spike-specific CD8+ and CD4+ T cell responses were reported to show substantial breadth. According to the authors, total T cell responses may have been underestimated by the TCR breadth and depth analyses. Non-spike TCR breadth was comparable between vaccine and placebo recipients, consistent with the vaccine containing only spike. Ad26.COV2.S recipients had higher spike-specific TCR breadth than placebo recipients (P = 0.0014).

What this sample's time point label stands for: individuals recovered from natural SARS-CoV-2 infection. Measured from the cysteine to the phenylalanine, the CDR3 is 15 residues long. The entry retains the CDR3 DNA only, 45 bases that are in frame from base 1. The germline V gene (reference sequence) sets CDR1 to MNHEY and CDR2 to SMNVEV. V and J are trimmed by 2 bases and 5 bases, and the gene matches miss 4 bases of the junction. The chain uses TRBV27 and TRBJ2-1, and 9 junction bases match TRBD2. The receptor comes from a human donor who had recovered from COVID-19. The material sequenced was peripheral blood, taken after recovery from COVID-19. The DNA sequence is given as TGTGCCAGCAGTTTAGGGCTAGCGGGAAACAATGAGCAGTTCTTC. Its product reads: CASSLGLAGNNEQFF.